These 28 T cell receptor beta chains were all obtained from the same sample, sequenced in a study of response to subunit inactivated influenza vaccine (dated by TCRdb to between 2017 and 2018). Library prep was done by RT-PCR. TCRdb names Illumina HiSeq 2500 as the instrument used. TCRdb reprocessing: public reads trimmed at Q25 with fastp, clones called with MiXCR, in-frame beta chains kept. Merged by CDR3 protein, the rows form single entries marked with the most common genes and DNA. The sample table shows about 500,000 distinct CDR3 sequences, and 16% are seen once. 2.5% to 3.5% of the sample comes from the top ten. The source was CD4+ T cells sorted from PBMCs, collected around 25 months after vaccination. The receptors originated from a man between 50 and 69 years old who received an inactivated influenza vaccine. Donor details come from another sample of the same person, matched by shared clones.

The rearrangement links TRBV11-2 to TRBJ2-2; 7 bases line up with TRBD2. Germline-derived CDR1 and CDR2 are SGHAT and FQNNGV. The CDR3 is 13 amino acids. V dropped 1 base and J dropped 9; count of bases not matched to a gene: 2. DNA of the CDR3: TGTGCCAGCAGCTTAGGGGAGGGTCGGGAGCTGTTTTTT. Translating gives CASSLGEGRELFF. The full variable domain, completed using reference TRBV11-2 and TRBJ2-2, is EAGVAQSPRYKIIEKRQSVAFWCNPISGHATLYWYQQILGQGPKLLIQFQNNGVVDDSQLPKDRFSAERLKGVDSTLKIQPAKLEDSAVYLCASSLGEGRELFFGEGSRLTVL.

This clonotype was observed a handful of times. The rearrangement joins TRBV20-1 to TRBJ2-3; 10 bases match TRBD2. CDR1 and CDR2 (germline): DFQATT, SNEGSKA (reference sequence). The V and J ends lost 3 bases and 3 bases, in that order; junction bases with no gene match: 6. The CDR3 extends over 15 amino acids. The CDR3 DNA is TGCAGTGCTAGTCCTACTAGCGGGGCGACAGATACGCAGTATTTT. Its protein is CSASPTSGATDTQYF.

This clonotype has only a few counts. The chain joins TRBV10-3 to TRBJ2-3, with D possibly TRBD2 on 5 matching bases. The germline gives CDR1 ENHRY, CDR2 SYGVKD. This CDR3 comprises 13 residues. Trimming pared 9 bases from V and 3 bases from J, leaving 13 bases between. Written as DNA, the CDR3 is TGTGCCATAAATAAACTAGAGACAGATACGCAGTATTTT. The encoded protein is CAINKLETDTQYF.

This clonotype was observed a single time. The gene calls are TRBV6-1 and TRBJ2-5; a weak D match, TRBD2 (6 bases). The CDR3 contains 14 residues. CDR1 and CDR2 (germline): MNHNS, SASEGT. The V and J ends lost 7 bases and 3 bases respectively, with 15 bases between them. For the CDR3, the DNA is TGTGCCAGCACACCGGCGGGGTCGGAAGAGACCCAGTACTTC. The encoded protein is CASTPAGSEETQYF.

The chain combines TRBV5-1 with TRBJ2-7; 9 bases agree with TRBD1. This CDR3 contains 16 residues. CDR1 is SGHRS, CDR2 YFSETQ, per germline. V lost 4 bases to trimming and J lost 1 base; unmatched junction nucleotides: 9. CDR3 nucleotides: TGCGCCAGCAGCCCCCCCGGGACAGGGCTTTCCTACGAGCAGTACTTC. Translation gives CASSPPGTGLSYEQYF.

This clonotype was observed a few times. The chain combines TRBV3-1 with TRBJ2-7; 9 bases agree with TRBD1. CDR1 is LGHDT and CDR2 is YNNKEL in the germline V gene (reference sequence). CDR3 length equals 16 residues. J lost 3 bases, V lost 4 bases, and 10 bases had no gene match. CDR3 sequence (DNA): TGTGCCAGCAGCCCCGCCGGGACAGGGTTAGTCTACGAGCAGTACTTC. Translation gives CASSPAGTGLVYEQYF.

CDR3 protein: CATRTSGSDTQYF. CDR3 DNA sequence: TGTGCCACCCGAACTAGCGGGAGTGATACGCAGTATTTT. This rearrangement joins TRBV15 to TRBJ2-3; 11 bases map to TRBD2. The trim removed 8 bases at V and 6 bases at J, leaving 4 bases unmatched. The CDR3 is made up of 13 amino acids. CDR1 is LNHNV and CDR2 is YYDKDF in the germline V gene (reference sequence).

This clonotype occurred many times. This chain uses TRBV7-3 with TRBJ2-2; D not certain. V lost 7 bases, J lost 2 bases, and 11 bases lay in between. Germline V gene sequence: CDR1 SGHTA, CDR2 FQGTGA. This CDR3 is 14 amino acids long. The CDR3 here is CASTSVGNTGELFF. For the CDR3, the DNA is TGTGCCAGCACCTCTGTGGGTAACACCGGGGAGCTGTTTTTT. Complete variable domain (other parts from reference TRBV7-3 and TRBJ2-2): GAGVSQTPSNKVTEKGKYVELRCDPISGHTALYWYRQSLGQGPEFLIYFQGTGAADDSGLPNDRFFAVRPEGSVSTLKIQRTERGDSAVYLCASTSVGNTGELFFGEGSRLTVL.

The genes are TRBV15 and TRBJ2-1; 8 nucleotides line up with TRBD1. The germline V gene encodes CDR1 LNHNV and CDR2 YYDKDF (reference sequence). The CDR3 covers 17 residues. Germline trimming cut 1 base from V and 2 bases from J; bases unmatched to any gene: 7. CDR3 in DNA: TGTGCCACCAGCAGAGGCTTCGCACAGGGGGCCTACAATGAGCAGTTCTTC. It specifies CATSRGFAQGAYNEQFF.

The chain is built from TRBV20-1 and TRBJ2-4; tentatively, D is TRBD2 (6 bases). The CDR3 runs 13 residues. CDR1 is DFQATT, CDR2 SNEGSKA, per germline (reference sequence). The V end was cut by 3 bases, the J end by 10 bases, with 16 bases between. The CDR3 region is CSASFQLGRIQYF. CDR3 sequence (DNA): TGCAGTGCTAGTTTCCAGCTGGGGAGGATTCAGTACTTC.

This clonotype was recorded a few times. The chain employs TRBV12-3 or TRBV12-4 and TRBJ1-2; tentatively, D is TRBD1 (6 bases). The CDR3 extends over 15 amino acids. V lost 7 bases, J lost 4 bases, and 19 bases lay in between. CDR3: CASTPSGGAGYGYTF. DNA for the CDR3: TGTGCCAGCACCCCCTCGGGGGGGGCTGGCTATGGCTACACCTTC.

This rearrangement joins TRBV6-1 to TRBJ1-1; D is perhaps TRBD1 (6 bases). CDR3 length: 14 residues. V dropped 5 bases and J dropped 1 base, with 11 bases sitting between them. Germline CDR1 is MNHNS and CDR2 is SASEGT. This CDR3 is CASSRDTGNTEAFF. The CDR3 nucleotides are TGTGCCAGCAGTCGGGACACAGGGAACACTGAAGCTTTCTTT.

This clonotype was found many times. The J gene is TRBJ2-3, the V gene TRBV29-1; 9 bases align to TRBD2. This CDR3 comprises 14 residues. V lost 8 bases to trimming and J lost 3 bases; unmatched junction nucleotides: 9. The V gene's germline CDR1 is SQVTM and CDR2 ANQGSEA. The CDR3 reads CSINSGRSTDTQYF. For the CDR3, the DNA is TGCAGCATAAATAGCGGGAGATCGACAGATACGCAGTATTTT.

This clonotype occurred a few times. This chain links TRBV4-1 with TRBJ2-2; TRBD2 aligns across 7 bases. The ends lost 4 bases at V and 6 bases at J; junction bases unmatched: 26. The CDR3 spans 21 residues. The germline V gene has CDR1 MGHRA and CDR2 YSYEKL. The chain's CDR3 is CASSPPAGSYLGRADSGELFF. CDR3 DNA: TGCGCCAGCAGCCCTCCGGCGGGTTCGTATTTGGGGAGGGCCGATTCCGGGGAGCTGTTTTTT.

The chain carries TRBV3-1 and TRBJ1-2, with D unresolved. This CDR3 comprises 15 residues. Trimming pared 0 bases from V and 3 bases from J, leaving 11 bases between. The germline V gene has CDR1 LGHDT and CDR2 YNNKEL (reference sequence). The CDR3 reads CASSQDHLGYYGYTF. CDR3 bases: TGTGCCAGCAGCCAAGATCATTTGGGTTACTATGGCTACACCTTC.

At least ten counts were recorded for this clonotype. The gene calls are TRBV5-1 and TRBJ2-7; 10 positions agree with TRBD1. The J segment lost 4 bases and the V segment lost 2 bases, leaving 6 bases of the junction unmatched. From germline, CDR1 is SGHRS and CDR2 YFSETQ. CDR3 size: 15 residues. CDR3 bases: TGCGCCAGCAGCTTCGACAGGGGGCAGGGTTACGAGCAGTACTTC. Amino acid sequence: CASSFDRGQGYEQYF.

This chain uses TRBV7-9 with TRBJ1-1, with D possibly matching TRBD1 (5 bases). The CDR3 loop spans 14 amino acids. Trimming stripped 5 bases from V and 1 base from J, with 11 bases between. CDR1 and CDR2 from the germline V gene are SEHNR and FQNEAQ (reference sequence). CDR3 sequence reads: CASSRGRGNTEAFF. CDR3 in DNA: TGTGCCAGCAGCAGGGGACGGGGGAACACTGAAGCTTTCTTT.

This clonotype was found once. The V call is TRBV5-5, the J call TRBJ2-7, with 7 bases lining up with TRBD2. Germline assignment: CDR1 SGHKS and CDR2 YYEKEE (reference sequence). With 4 bases clipped from V and 4 bases from J, the junction kept 11 bases outside the gene matches. This CDR3 is 15 amino acids long. The DNA for the CDR3 is TGTGCCAGCAGCGAGCATGGGGGGGAGGTGTACGAGCAGTACTTC. The encoded protein is CASSEHGGEVYEQYF.

This clonotype was seen only a few times. This chain connects TRBV6-1 to TRBJ1-5; possible D gene TRBD1, 6 bases. Germline assignment: CDR1 MNHNS and CDR2 SASEGT. This CDR3 has 14 residues. The V end was cut by 7 bases, the J end by 2 bases, with 12 bases between. CDR3: CASTEQGGNQPQHF. In DNA, the CDR3 is TGTGCCAGCACCGAACAGGGTGGCAATCAGCCCCAGCATTTT.

The V call is TRBV4-1, the J call TRBJ2-1; 8 bases agree with TRBD1. Germline V gene sequence: CDR1 MGHRA, CDR2 YSYEKL. V shed 4 bases, J shed 7 bases, and the junction held 12 bases outside the gene matches. This CDR3 region has 16 residues. The CDR3 coding sequence is TGCGCCAGCAGCCCAGCCGCTCGGACAGGGAATAATGAGCAGTTCTTC. It translates to CASSPAARTGNNEQFF.

This clonotype was counted between two and nine times. The V call is TRBV29-1, the J call TRBJ2-5; no definite D call. This CDR3 region has 13 residues. V was cut by 2 bases and J by 5 bases, with 12 bases left in between. Germline values: CDR1 SQVTM, CDR2 ANQGSEA. The CDR3 bases are TGCAGCGTTGAACCTGGGATCGGGGAGACCCAGTACTTC. This gives the protein CSVEPGIGETQYF.

The chain is built from TRBV28 and TRBJ2-7; the match to TRBD2 covers 9 bases. CDR1 is MDHEN and CDR2 is SYDVKM in the germline V gene. CDR3 size: 16 residues. The J segment lost 5 bases and the V segment lost 0 bases, leaving 8 bases of the junction unmatched. The CDR3 DNA is TGTGCCAGCAGTTTATGGGCGGGAGGGCCGAAAAACGAGCAGTACTTC. As protein: CASSLWAGGPKNEQYF.

This clonotype was recorded a few times. The chain is built from TRBV9 and TRBJ1-4; TRBD1 is a possible D gene (5 bases). The V gene lost 1 base and the J gene lost 5 bases, with 12 bases spanning the gap. The CDR3 contains 15 residues. Germline V lookup: CDR1 SGDLS, CDR2 YYNGEE. The CDR3 here is CASSVSGTGNEKLFF. The CDR3 nucleotides are TGTGCCAGCAGCGTATCCGGGACGGGGAATGAAAAACTGTTTTTT.

There are a few counts of this clonotype. V and J are TRBV6-4 and TRBJ1-2; no clear D. Germline CDR1 MRHNA, CDR2 SNTAGT. V was cut by 5 bases and J by 5 bases, with 12 bases left in between. The CDR3 is 13 residues long. CDR3 loop: CASSPTVGYGYTF. CDR3 in DNA: TGTGCCAGCAGTCCTACTGTTGGGTATGGCTACACCTTC.

This clonotype was seen a handful of times. The chain has TRBV20-1 and TRBJ2-7, with D perhaps matching TRBD1 or TRBD2 (5 bases each). The V gene lost 0 bases and the J gene lost 4 bases, with 13 bases spanning the gap. CDR1 is DFQATT, CDR2 SNEGSKA, per germline (reference sequence). The CDR3 extends over 14 amino acids. As DNA, the CDR3 is TGCAGTGCTAGAGATGCTGGGGGTCTGTACGAGCAGTACTTC. It specifies CSARDAGGLYEQYF.

This chain links TRBV7-2 with TRBJ2-1; tentative D call: TRBD2 (6 bases). Looked up from germline, CDR1 is SGHTA and CDR2 is FQGNSA. The CDR3 has 15 residues. V was cut by 4 bases and J by 2 bases, with 12 bases left in between. The CDR3 spells CASSSVAGPYNEQFF. CDR3 sequence (DNA): TGTGCCAGCAGCTCCGTCGCGGGACCCTACAATGAGCAGTTCTTC.

The rearrangement links TRBV28 to TRBJ2-5; D perhaps matches TRBD1 (6 bases). V was cut by 5 bases and J by 5 bases, with 15 bases left in between. CDR1 is MDHEN, CDR2 SYDVKM, per germline. This CDR3 comprises 14 residues. CDR3 DNA: TGTGCCAGCAGTCAACGACAGGTACAGGAGACCCAGTACTTC. Protein: CASSQRQVQETQYF. Drawing the rest from reference TRBV28 and TRBJ2-5, the complete variable domain is DVKVTQSSRYLVKRTGEKVFLECVQDMDHENMFWYRQDPGLGLRLIYFSYDVKMKEKGDIPEGYSVSREKKERFSLILESASTNQTSMYLCASSQRQVQETQYFGPGTRLLVL.

The chain carries TRBV12-2 and TRBJ2-2; the tabulated D call, TRBD2, remains unverified against the DNA. TRBV12-2 is termed a pseudogene. The CDR3 loop spans 17 amino acids. The chain's CDR3 is CASRLAPPCTGTGELFF. The CDR3 nucleotides are TGTGCAAGTCGCTTAGCCCCTCCGTGTACGGGTACCGGGGAGCTGTTTTTT.